This T cell receptor beta chain appears in the sequencing data of a study of blood T cell repertoires in COVID-19. Study in general: Whether acute or convalescent, the COVID-19 samples came from the United States, Italy and Spain.

The CDR3 is 14 amino acids. V dropped 3 bases and J dropped 6 bases, with 14 bases sitting between them. From germline, CDR1 is SGHAT and CDR2 FQNNGV. Libraries were prepared by immunoSEQ multiplex PCR; TCRdb keeps only in-frame clonotypes and omits some of them. The table includes roughly 330,000 clones, over 80% detected once. Sequenced sample: peripheral blood. The rearrangement joins TRBV11-2 to TRBJ1-2, with D possibly TRBD1 on 5 matching bases. This clonotype was obtained from a man younger than 40 with COVID-19, enrolled during active disease. The CDR3 protein is CASSFMGGGDGYTF. CDR3 in DNA: TGTGCCAGCAGCTTTATGGGGGGAGGGGATGGCTACACCTTC.